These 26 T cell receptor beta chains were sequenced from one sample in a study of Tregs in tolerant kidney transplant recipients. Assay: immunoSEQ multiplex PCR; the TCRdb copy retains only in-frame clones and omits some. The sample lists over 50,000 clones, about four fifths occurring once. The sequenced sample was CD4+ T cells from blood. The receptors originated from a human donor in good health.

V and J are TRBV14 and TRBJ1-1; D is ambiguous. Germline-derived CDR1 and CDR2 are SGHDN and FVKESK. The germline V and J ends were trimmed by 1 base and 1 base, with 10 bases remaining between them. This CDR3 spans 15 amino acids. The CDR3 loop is CASSQGYVRNTEAFF. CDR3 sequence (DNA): TGTGCCAGCAGCCAAGGCTATGTGCGGAACACTGAAGCTTTCTTT. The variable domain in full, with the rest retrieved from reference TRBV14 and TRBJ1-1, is EAGVTQFPSHSVIEKGQTVTLRCDPISGHDNLYWYRRVMGKEIKFLLHFVKESKQDESGMPNNRFLAERTGGTYSTLKVQPAELEDSGVYFCASSQGYVRNTEAFFGQGTRLTVV.

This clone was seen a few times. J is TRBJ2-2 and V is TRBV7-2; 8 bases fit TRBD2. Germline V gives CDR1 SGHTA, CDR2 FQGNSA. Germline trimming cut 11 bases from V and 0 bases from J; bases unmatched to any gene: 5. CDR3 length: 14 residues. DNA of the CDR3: TGTGCCTGTACGACTAGCGCGAACACCGGGGAGCTGTTTTTT. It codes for CACTTSANTGELFF. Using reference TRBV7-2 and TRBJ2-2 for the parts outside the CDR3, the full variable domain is GAGVSQSPSNKVTEKGKDVELRCDPISGHTALYWYRQSLGQGLEFLIYFQGNSAPDKSGLPSDRFSAERTGGSVSTLTIQRTQQEDSAVYLCACTTSANTGELFFGEGSRLTVL.

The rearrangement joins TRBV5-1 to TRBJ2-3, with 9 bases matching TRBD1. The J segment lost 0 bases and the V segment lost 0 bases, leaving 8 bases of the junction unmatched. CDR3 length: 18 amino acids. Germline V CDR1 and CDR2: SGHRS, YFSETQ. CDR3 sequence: CASSLGPGQGLSTDTQYF. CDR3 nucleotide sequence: TGCGCCAGCAGCTTGGGTCCGGGACAGGGCCTAAGCACAGATACGCAGTATTTT.

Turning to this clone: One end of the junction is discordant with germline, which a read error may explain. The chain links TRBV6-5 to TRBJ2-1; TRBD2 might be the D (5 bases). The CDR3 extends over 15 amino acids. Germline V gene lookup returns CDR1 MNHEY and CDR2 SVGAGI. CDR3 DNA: TGTGCCGGCAGTTACACGGGAACCCAGACCGATGAGCAGTTCTTC. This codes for CAGSYTGTQTDEQFF.

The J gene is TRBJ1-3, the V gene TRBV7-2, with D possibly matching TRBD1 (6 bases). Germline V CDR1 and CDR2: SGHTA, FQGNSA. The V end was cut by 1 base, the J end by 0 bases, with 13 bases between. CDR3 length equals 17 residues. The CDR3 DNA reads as TGTGCCAGCAGCTTAGATCAGGGGTTAAGCTCTGGAAACACCATATATTTT. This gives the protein CASSLDQGLSSGNTIYF.

Here the CDR3 reads CASRTGENEQFF. DNA of the CDR3: TGTGCCAGCAGGACAGGGGAGAATGAGCAGTTCTTC. V is TRBV2 and J is TRBJ2-1, with TRBD1 identical over 8 bases. CDR1 SNHLY and CDR2 FYNNEI come from the germline V gene. V was clipped by 6 bases and J by 7 bases; unmatched bases: 2. The CDR3 sequence is 12 residues long. Drawing the rest from reference TRBV2 and TRBJ2-1, the complete variable domain is EPEVTQTPSHQVTQMGQEVILRCVPISNHLYFYWYRQILGQKVEFLVSFYNNEISEKSEIFDDQFSVERPDGSNFTLKIRSTKLEDSAMYFCASRTGENEQFFGPGTRLTVL.

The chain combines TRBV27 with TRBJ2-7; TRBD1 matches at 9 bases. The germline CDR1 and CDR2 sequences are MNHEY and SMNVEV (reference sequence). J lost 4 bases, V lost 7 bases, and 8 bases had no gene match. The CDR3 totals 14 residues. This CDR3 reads CASKRQGGEYEQYF. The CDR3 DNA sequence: TGTGCCAGCAAGCGACAGGGGGGAGAGTACGAGCAGTACTTC.

The chain's CDR3 is CASSFIGGRGTNEQFF. The CDR3, as DNA: TGTGCCAGCAGCTTTATCGGCGGGAGGGGTACGAATGAGCAGTTCTTC. The V and J genes are TRBV7-3 and TRBJ2-1; TRBD2 aligns across 9 bases. After removal of 3 bases from V and 7 bases from J, the junction contained 10 bases not matched to a gene. Germline-derived CDR1 and CDR2 are SGHTA and FQGTGA. This CDR3 is built from 16 residues.

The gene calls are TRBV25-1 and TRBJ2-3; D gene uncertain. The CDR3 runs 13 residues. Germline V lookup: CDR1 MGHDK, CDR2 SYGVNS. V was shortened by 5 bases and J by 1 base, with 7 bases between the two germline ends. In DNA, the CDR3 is TGTGCCAGCAGTATAAGGGGCACAGATACGCAGTATTTT. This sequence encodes CASSIRGTDTQYF.

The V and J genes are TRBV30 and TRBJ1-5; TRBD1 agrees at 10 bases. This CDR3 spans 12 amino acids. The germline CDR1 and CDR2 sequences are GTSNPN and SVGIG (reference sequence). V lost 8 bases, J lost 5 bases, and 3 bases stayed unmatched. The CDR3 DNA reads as TGTGCCACCGGGACAGGGGATCAGCCCCAGCATTTT. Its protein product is CATGTGDQPQHF.

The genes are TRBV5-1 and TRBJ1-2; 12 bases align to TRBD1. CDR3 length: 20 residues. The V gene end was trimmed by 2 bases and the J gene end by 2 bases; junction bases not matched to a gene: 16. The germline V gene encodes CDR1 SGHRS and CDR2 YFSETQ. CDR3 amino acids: CASSFVSGGTGGAANYGYTF. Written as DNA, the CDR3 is TGCGCCAGCAGCTTTGTGTCCGGGGGGACAGGGGGCGCCGCAAACTATGGCTACACCTTC. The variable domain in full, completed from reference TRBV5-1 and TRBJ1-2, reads KAGVTQTPRYLIKTRGQQVTLSCSPISGHRSVSWYQQTPGQGLQFLFEYFSETQRNKGNFPGRFSGRQFSNSRSEMNVSTLELGDSALYLCASSFVSGGTGGAANYGYTFGSGTRLTVV.

Written as DNA, the CDR3 is TGTGCCAGCAGCTTGGCCAAATCCGGTCCCACCGGGGAGCTGTTTTTT. It translates to CASSLAKSGPTGELFF. The chain uses TRBV5-4 and TRBJ2-2; D is unresolved. Germline V gene data show CDR1 as SGHNT and CDR2 as YYREEE (reference sequence). V was trimmed by 0 bases and J by 4 bases, leaving 13 bases between them. This CDR3 comprises 16 residues.

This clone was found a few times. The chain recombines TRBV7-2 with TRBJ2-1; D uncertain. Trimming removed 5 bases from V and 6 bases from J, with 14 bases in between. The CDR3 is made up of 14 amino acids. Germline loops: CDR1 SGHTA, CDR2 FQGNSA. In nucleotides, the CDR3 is TGTGCCAGCAGCCTATCACCTACCCGCAATGAGCAGTTCTTC. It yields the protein CASSLSPTRNEQFF.

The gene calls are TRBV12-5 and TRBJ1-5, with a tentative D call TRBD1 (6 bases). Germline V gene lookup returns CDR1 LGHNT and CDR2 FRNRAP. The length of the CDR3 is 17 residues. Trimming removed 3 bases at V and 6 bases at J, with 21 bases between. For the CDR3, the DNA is TGTGCTAGTGGTTTCACCTCCCTGACAGGACGTGGTCAGCCCCAGCATTTT. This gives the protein CASGFTSLTGRGQPQHF.

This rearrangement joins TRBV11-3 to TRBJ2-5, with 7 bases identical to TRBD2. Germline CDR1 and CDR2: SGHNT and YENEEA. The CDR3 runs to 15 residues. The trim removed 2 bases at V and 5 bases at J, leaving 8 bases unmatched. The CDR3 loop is CASSLFIGREETQYF. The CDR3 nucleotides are TGTGCCAGCAGCTTATTCATTGGGCGGGAGGAGACCCAGTACTTC.

The CDR3 DNA follows: TGCAGCGTTGAGGGCCCCAAGGATGGCTACACCTTC. Translation gives CSVEGPKDGYTF. This chain joins TRBV29-1 and TRBJ1-2; D is unresolved. V was pared by 3 bases and J by 6 bases, with 11 bases between. Germline V gene sequence: CDR1 SQVTM, CDR2 ANQGSEA. The CDR3 length is 12 residues.

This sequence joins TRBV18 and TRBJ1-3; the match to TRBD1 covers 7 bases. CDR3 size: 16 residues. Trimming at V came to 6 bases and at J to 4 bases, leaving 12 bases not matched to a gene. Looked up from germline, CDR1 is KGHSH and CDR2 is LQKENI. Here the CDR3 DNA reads TGTGCCAGCTCTCACTCTGGAGGGGGCACCGGAAACACCATATATTTT. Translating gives CASSHSGGGTGNTIYF.

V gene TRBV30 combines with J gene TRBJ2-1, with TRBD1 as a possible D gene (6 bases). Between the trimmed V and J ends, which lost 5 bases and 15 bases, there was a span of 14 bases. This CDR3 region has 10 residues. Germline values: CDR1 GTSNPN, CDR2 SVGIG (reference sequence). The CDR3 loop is CAWGNRAGFF. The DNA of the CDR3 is TGTGCCTGGGGGAACAGGGCGGGGTTCTTC.

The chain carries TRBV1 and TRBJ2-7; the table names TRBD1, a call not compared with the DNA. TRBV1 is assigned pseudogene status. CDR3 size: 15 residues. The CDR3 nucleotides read TGCACCAGCAGCCCCTCAAGGGACAGGGGCTACGAGCAGTACTTC. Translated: CTSSPSRDRGYEQYF.

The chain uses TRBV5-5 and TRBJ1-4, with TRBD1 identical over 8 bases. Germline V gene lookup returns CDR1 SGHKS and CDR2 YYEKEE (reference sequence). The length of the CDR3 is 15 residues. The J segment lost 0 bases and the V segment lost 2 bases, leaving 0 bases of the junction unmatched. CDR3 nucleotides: TGTGCCAGCAGCTTACAGGGGGCAACTAATGAAAAACTGTTTTTT. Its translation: CASSLQGATNEKLFF.

CDR3 nucleotide sequence: TGTGCCAGCACCGCCGGGACTAGCCTCTACAATGAGCAGTTCTTC. It codes for CASTAGTSLYNEQFF. The chain has TRBV6-1 and TRBJ2-1, with 9 nucleotides matching TRBD2. The CDR3 spans 15 residues. Trimming removed 7 bases from V and 3 bases from J; junction bases left unmatched: 7. Germline lookup yields CDR1 MNHNS and CDR2 SASEGT.

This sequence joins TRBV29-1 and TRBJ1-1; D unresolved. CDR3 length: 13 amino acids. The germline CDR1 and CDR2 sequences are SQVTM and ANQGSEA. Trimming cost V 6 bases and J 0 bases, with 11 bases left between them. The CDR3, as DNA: TGCAGCGTGAAAAGACCATTGAACACTGAAGCTTTCTTT. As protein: CSVKRPLNTEAFF.

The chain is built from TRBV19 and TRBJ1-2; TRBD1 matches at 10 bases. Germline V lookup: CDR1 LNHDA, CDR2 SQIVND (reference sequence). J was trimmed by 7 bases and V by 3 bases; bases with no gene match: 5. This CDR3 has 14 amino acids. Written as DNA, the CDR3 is TGTGCCAGTAGTATGACAGGGGGCGCGAGTGGCTACACCTTC. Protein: CASSMTGGASGYTF.

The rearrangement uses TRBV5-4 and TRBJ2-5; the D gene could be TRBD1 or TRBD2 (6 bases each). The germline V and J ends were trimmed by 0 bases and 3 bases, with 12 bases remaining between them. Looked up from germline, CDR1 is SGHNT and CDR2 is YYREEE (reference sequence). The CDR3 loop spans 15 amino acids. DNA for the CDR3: TGTGCCAGCAGCTTGGCGAGGGGGGTCGAAGAGACCCAGTACTTC. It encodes CASSLARGVEETQYF.

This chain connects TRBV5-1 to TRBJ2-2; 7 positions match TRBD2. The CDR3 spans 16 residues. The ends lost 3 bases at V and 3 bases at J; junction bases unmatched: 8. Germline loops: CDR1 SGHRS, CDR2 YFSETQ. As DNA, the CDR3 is TGCGCCAGCAGCTCCTCCCTTAGCGGGTACACCGGGGAGCTGTTTTTT. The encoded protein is CASSSSLSGYTGELFF.

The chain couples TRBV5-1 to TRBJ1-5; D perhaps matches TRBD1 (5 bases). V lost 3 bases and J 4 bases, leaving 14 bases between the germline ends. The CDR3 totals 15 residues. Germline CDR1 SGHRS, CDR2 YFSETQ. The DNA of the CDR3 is TGCGCCAGCAGCTCGGGGGTGGACAAAAATCAGCCCCAGCATTTT. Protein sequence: CASSSGVDKNQPQHF.